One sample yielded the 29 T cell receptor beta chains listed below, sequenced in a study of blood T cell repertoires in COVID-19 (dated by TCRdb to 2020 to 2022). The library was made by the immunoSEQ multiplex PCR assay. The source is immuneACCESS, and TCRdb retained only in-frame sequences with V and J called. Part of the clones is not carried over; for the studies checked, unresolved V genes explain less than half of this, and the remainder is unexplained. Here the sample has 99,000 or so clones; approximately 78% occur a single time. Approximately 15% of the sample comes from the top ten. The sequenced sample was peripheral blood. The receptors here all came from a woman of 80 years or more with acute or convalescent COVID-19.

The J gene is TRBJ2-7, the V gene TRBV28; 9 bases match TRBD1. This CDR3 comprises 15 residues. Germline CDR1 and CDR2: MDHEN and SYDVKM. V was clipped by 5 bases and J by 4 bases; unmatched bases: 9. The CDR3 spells CASSPPGQGGYEQYF. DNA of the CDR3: TGTGCCAGCAGTCCACCGGGACAGGGAGGATACGAGCAGTACTTC.

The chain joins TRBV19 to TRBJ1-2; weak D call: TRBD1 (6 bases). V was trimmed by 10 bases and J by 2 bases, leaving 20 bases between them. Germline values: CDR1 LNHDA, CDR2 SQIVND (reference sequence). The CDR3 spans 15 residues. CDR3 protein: CATSAPGTPNYGYTF. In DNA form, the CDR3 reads TGTGCCACGTCGGCCCCCGGGACACCAAACTATGGCTACACCTTC.

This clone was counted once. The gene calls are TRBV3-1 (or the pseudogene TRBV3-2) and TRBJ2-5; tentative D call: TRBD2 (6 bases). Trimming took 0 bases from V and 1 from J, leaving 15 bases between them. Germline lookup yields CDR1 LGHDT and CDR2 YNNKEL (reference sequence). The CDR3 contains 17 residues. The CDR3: CASSQEELAASQETQYF. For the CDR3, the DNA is TGTGCCAGCAGCCAAGAGGAGTTAGCGGCATCCCAAGAGACCCAGTACTTC.

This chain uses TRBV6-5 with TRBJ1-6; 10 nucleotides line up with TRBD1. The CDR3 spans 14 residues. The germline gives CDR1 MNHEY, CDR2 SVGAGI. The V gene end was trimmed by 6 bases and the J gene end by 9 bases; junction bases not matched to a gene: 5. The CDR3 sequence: CASRPDRGVSPLHF. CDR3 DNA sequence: TGTGCCAGCAGACCGGACAGGGGGGTTTCACCCCTCCACTTT.

CDR3 region: CASSPTSGRGTDTQYF. For the CDR3, the DNA is TGTGCCAGCAGCCCGACTAGCGGGAGGGGCACAGATACGCAGTATTTT. The V gene is TRBV7-9, the J gene TRBJ2-3; 14 nucleotides align to TRBD2. The CDR3 has 16 amino acids. V lost 5 bases and J lost 1; bases outside the gene matches: 2. Germline V gene sequence: CDR1 SEHNR, CDR2 FQNEAQ (reference sequence). Based on the CDR3 plus reference TRBV7-9 and TRBJ2-3, the full variable domain is DTGVSQNPRHKITKRGQNVTFRCDPISEHNRLYWYRQTLGQGPEFLTYFQNEAQLEKSRLLSDRFSAERPKGSFSTLEIQRTEQGDSAMYLCASSPTSGRGTDTQYFGPGTRLTVL.

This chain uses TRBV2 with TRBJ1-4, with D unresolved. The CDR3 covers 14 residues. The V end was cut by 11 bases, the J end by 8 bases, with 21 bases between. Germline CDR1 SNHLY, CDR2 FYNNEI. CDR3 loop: CASGRGASGEKLFF. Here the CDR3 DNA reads TGTGCCTCCGGGCGAGGCGCTTCGGGGGAAAAACTGTTTTTT.

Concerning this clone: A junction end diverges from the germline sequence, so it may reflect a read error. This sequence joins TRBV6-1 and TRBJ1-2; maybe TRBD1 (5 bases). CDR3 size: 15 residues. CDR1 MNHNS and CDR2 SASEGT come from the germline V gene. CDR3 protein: CASTEASAGPYGYTF. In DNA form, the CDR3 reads TGTGCCAGCACTGAAGCTTCGGCAGGGCCCTATGGCTACACCTTC.

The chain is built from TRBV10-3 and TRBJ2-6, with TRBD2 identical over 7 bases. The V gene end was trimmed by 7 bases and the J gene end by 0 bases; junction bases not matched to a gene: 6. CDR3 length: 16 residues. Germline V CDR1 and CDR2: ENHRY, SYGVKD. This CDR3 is CAIKGGLGSGANVLTF. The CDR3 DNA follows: TGTGCCATCAAGGGAGGGTTGGGCTCTGGGGCCAACGTCCTGACTTTC.

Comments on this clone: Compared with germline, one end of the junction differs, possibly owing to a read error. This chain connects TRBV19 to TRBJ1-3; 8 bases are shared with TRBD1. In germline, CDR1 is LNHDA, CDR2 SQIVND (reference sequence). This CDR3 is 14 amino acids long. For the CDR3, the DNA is TGTGCCAGTAGTATGTTAGGACAGGGAACCACCATATATTTT. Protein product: CASSMLGQGTTIYF. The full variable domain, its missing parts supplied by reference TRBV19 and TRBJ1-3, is DGGITQSPKYLFRKEGQNVTLSCEQNLNHDAMYWYRQDPGQGLRLIYYSQIVNDFQKGDIAEGYSVSREKKESFPLTVTSAQKNPTAFYLCASSMLGQGTTIYFGEGSWLTVV.

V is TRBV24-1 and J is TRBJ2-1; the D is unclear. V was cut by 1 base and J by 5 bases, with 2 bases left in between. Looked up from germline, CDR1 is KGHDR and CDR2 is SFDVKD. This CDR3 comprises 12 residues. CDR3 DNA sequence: TGTGCCACCAGTGATTTCGACAATGAGCAGTTCTTC. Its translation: CATSDFDNEQFF.

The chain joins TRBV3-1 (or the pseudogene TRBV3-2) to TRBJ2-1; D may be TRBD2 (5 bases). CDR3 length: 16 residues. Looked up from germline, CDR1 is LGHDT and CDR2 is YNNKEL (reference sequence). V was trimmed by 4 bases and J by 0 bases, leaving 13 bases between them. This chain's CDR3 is CASSLGLLSSYNEQFF. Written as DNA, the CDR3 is TGTGCCAGCAGCCTAGGACTCTTGAGCTCCTACAATGAGCAGTTCTTC.

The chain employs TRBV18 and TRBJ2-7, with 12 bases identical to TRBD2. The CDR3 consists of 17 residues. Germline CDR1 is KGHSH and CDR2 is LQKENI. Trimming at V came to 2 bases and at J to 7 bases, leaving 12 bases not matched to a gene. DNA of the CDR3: TGTGCCAGCTCACCATACGGGTCTAGCGGGAGGGCGGCAGAGCAGTACGTC. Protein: CASSPYGSSGRAAEQYV.

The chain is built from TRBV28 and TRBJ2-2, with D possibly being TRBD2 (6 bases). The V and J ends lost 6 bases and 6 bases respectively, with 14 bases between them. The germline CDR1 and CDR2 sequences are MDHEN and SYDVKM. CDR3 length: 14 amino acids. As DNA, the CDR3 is TGTGCCAGCAGGGGGACCTGGGGGGCCGGGGAGCTGTTTTTT. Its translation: CASRGTWGAGELFF.

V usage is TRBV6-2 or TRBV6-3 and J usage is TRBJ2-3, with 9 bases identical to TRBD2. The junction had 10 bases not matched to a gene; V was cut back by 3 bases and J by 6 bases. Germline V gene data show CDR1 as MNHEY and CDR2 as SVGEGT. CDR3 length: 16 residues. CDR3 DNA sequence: TGTGCCAGCAGTTATGGGGGACTAGCACCCCAGGATACGCAGTATTTT. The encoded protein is CASSYGGLAPQDTQYF.

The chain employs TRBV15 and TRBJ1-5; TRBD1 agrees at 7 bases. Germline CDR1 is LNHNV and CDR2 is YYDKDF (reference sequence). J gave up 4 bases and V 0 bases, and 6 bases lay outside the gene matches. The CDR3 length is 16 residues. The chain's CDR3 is CATSREQGRLNQPQHF. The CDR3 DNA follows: TGTGCCACCAGCAGAGAACAGGGGCGGTTAAATCAGCCCCAGCATTTT. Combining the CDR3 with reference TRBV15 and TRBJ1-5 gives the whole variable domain DAMVIQNPRYQVTQFGKPVTLSCSQTLNHNVMYWYQQKSSQAPKLLFHYYDKDFNNEADTPDNFQSRRPNTSFCFLDIRSPGLGDTAMYLCATSREQGRLNQPQHFGDGTRLSIL.

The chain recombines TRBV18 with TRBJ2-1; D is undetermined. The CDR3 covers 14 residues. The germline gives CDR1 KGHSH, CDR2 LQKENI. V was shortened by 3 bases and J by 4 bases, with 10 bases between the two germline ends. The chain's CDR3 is CASSPLSGYNEQFF. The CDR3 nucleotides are TGTGCCAGCTCACCCCTGTCCGGTTACAATGAGCAGTTCTTC.

This CDR3 reads CASSQPSGAYEQYF. The CDR3 nucleotides are TGTGCCAGCAGCCAACCTAGCGGAGCCTACGAGCAGTACTTC. The chain couples TRBV4-2 to TRBJ2-7; TRBD2 matches at 7 bases. The CDR3 runs to 14 residues. Germline V gives CDR1 LGHNA, CDR2 YNFKEQ. The V gene end was trimmed by 2 bases and the J gene end by 2 bases; junction bases not matched to a gene: 3.

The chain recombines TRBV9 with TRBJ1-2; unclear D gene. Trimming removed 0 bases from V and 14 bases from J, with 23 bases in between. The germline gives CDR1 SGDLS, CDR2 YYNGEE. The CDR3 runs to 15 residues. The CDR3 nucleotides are TGTGCCAGCAGCGTAGAGGAGACGGCCCTATATGGTAGGACCTTC. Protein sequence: CASSVEETALYGRTF. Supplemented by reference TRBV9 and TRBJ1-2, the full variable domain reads DSGVTQTPKHLITATGQRVTLRCSPRSGDLSVYWYQQSLDQGLQFLIQYYNGEERAKGNILERFSAQQFPDLHSELNLSSLELGDSALYFCASSVEETALYGRTFGSGTRLTVV.

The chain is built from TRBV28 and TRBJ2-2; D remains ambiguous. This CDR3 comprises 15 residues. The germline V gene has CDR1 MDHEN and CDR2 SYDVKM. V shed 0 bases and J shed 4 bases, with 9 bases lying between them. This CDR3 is CASSLWRDFTGELFF. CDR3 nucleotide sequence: TGTGCCAGCAGTTTATGGCGAGACTTCACCGGGGAGCTGTTTTTT.

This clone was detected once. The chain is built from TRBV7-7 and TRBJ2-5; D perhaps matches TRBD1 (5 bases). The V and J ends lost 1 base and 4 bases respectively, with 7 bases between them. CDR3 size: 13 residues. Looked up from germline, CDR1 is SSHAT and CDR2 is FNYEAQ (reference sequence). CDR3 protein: CASSLERGETQYF. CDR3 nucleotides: TGTGCCAGCAGCTTAGAAAGGGGAGAGACCCAGTACTTC.

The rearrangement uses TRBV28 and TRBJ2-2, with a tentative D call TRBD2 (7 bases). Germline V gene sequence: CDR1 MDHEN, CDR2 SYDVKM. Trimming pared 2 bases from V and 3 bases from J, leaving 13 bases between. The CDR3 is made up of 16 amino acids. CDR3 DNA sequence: TGTGCCAGCAGTTTAATGGGGGGGCTGGACACCGGGGAGCTGTTTTTT. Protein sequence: CASSLMGGLDTGELFF.

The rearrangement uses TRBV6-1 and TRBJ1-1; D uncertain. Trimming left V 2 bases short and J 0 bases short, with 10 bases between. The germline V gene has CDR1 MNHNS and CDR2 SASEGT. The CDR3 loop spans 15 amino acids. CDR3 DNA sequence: TGTGCCAGCAGTGAACAATACACCATGAACACTGAAGCTTTCTTT. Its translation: CASSEQYTMNTEAFF.

CDR3: CASSLRTGTGQPQHF. The CDR3 DNA follows: TGTGCCAGCAGTTTGAGGACAGGGACGGGGCAGCCCCAGCATTTT. The chain carries TRBV28 and TRBJ1-5; 8 bases line up with TRBD1. Germline CDR1 and CDR2: MDHEN and SYDVKM. V lost 3 bases and J lost 7; bases outside the gene matches: 8. This CDR3 region has 15 residues.

The CDR3 bases are TGTGCCTGGAGTCTACAGGGGATGGATTCACCCCTCCACTTT. Amino acids: CAWSLQGMDSPLHF. The V and J genes are TRBV30 and TRBJ1-6; 7 bases are a match to TRBD1. The V and J ends lost 2 bases and 8 bases, in that order; junction bases with no gene match: 6. The CDR3 sequence is 14 residues long. Germline loops: CDR1 GTSNPN, CDR2 SVGIG (reference sequence).

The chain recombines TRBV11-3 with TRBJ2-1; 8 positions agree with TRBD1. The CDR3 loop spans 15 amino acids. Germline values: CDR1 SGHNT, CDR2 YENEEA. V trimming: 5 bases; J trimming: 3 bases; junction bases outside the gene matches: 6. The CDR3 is CASSTDRGVYNEQFF. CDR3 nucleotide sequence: TGTGCCAGCAGCACCGACAGGGGCGTCTACAATGAGCAGTTCTTC.

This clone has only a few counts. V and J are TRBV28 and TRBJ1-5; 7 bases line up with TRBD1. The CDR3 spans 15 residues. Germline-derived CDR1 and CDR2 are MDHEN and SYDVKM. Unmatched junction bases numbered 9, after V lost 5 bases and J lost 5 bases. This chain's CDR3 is CASSATRQGHQPQHF. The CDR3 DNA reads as TGTGCCAGCAGTGCAACCAGACAGGGACATCAGCCCCAGCATTTT.

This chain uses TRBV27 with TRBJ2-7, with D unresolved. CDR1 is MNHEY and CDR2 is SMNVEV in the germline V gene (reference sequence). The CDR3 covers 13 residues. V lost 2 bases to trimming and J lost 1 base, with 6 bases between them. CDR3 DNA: TGTGCCAGCAGTTTACAGGAATCCTACGAGCAGTACTTC. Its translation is CASSLQESYEQYF.

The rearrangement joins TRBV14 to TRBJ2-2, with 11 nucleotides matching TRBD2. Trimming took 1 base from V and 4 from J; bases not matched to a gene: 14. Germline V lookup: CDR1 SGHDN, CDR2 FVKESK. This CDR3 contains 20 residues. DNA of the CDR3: TGTGCCAGCAGCCAAGTTCGTCTAGCGGGAGGCAAGCTCGGCACCGGGGAGCTGTTTTTT. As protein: CASSQVRLAGGKLGTGELFF.

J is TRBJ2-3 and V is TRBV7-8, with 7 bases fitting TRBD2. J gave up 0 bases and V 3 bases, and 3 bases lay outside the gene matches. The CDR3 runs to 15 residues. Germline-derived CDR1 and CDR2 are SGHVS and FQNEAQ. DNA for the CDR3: TGTGCCAGCAGCTTTAGCGGGTTAAGCACAGATACGCAGTATTTT. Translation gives CASSFSGLSTDTQYF.